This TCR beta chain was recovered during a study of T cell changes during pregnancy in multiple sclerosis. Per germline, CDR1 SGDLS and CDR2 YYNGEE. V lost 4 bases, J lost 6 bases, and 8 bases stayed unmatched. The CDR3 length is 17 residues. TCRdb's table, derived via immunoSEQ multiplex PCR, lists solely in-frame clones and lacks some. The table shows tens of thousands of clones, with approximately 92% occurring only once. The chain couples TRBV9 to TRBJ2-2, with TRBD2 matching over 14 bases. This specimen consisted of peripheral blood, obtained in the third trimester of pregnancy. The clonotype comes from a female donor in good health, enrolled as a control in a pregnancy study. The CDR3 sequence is CASSPRGGLAGAGELFF. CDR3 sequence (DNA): TGTGCCAGCAGCCCCCGTGGGGGACTAGCGGGAGCCGGGGAGCTGTTTTTT.